This is a list of T cell receptor beta chains from one sample in a study of PD-1 blockade in classical Hodgkin lymphoma. Only in-frame clones appear in the TCRdb table, and some are missing; sequencing was by immunoSEQ multiplex PCR. The sample comprises some 1,600 clones, 70% to 85% of which are singletons, and roughly 24% rests with the top ten. The specimen was CD8+ T cells from blood, collected at baseline. The receptors come from a human donor with classical Hodgkin lymphoma. CDR3s include the opening cysteine and the closing phenylalanine or tryptophan. Fields, in order: J gene, CDR3 length, D gene, V gene, clone size, CDR3 DNA, CDR3 protein. A D gene is named only where the DNA matches it firmly. Clone size is given for some rows only: seen once, a few or many times, or a class if the clone is expanded.

J: TRBJ2-3
length: 17
D: TRBD2
V: TRBV13
size: .
DNA: TGTGCCAGCAGCCAAGATACTAGCGGGGGTAGCACAGATACGCAGTATTTT
CDR3: CASSQDTSGGSTDTQYF

J: TRBJ2-7
length: 11
D: .
V: TRBV20-1
size: .
DNA: TGCAGGACAGAACTTGGGGTCGAGCAGTACTTC
CDR3: CRTELGVEQYF

J: TRBJ2-7
length: 15
D: TRBD1
V: TRBV10-3
size: .
DNA: TGTGCCATCAGTGAGTCCCCGGGACAGGGTAACGAGCAGTACTTC
CDR3: CAISESPGQGNEQYF

J: TRBJ2-7
length: 14
D: .
V: TRBV18
size: .
DNA: TGTGCCAGCTCACCGGCGGGGAGCTCCTACGAGCAGTACTTC
CDR3: CASSPAGSSYEQYF

J: TRBJ2-5
length: 14
D: .
V: TRBV7-9
size: .
DNA: TGTGCCAGCAGCTTATGGTACAGACAAGAGACCCAGTACTTC
CDR3: CASSLWYRQETQYF

J: TRBJ2-7
length: 16
D: .
V: TRBV28
size: .
DNA: TGTGCCAGCAGTTTAGGGCGGGACCCTGGGACCTACGAGCAGTACTTC
CDR3: CASSLGRDPGTYEQYF

J: TRBJ1-5
length: 18
D: TRBD1
V: TRBV2
size: .
DNA: TGTGCCAGCAGTGAATTTCGAATCGACAGGGGTGGGAATCAGCCCCAGCATTTT
CDR3: CASSEFRIDRGGNQPQHF

J: TRBJ1-2
length: 13
D: .
V: TRBV5-4
size: .
DNA: TGTGCCAGCAGCTTGCTAACTAACTATGGCTACACCTTC
CDR3: CASSLLTNYGYTF

J: TRBJ2-2
length: 13
D: .
V: TRBV7-9
size: .
DNA: TGTGCCAGCAGCGTACAGGGAGAAGGGGAGCTGTTTTTT
CDR3: CASSVQGEGELFF

J: TRBJ2-5
length: 14
D: .
V: TRBV4-1
size: .
DNA: TGCGCCAGCAGCCGCGGGACTGGACAAGAGACCCAGTACTTC
CDR3: CASSRGTGQETQYF

J: TRBJ2-1
length: 14
D: TRBD2
V: TRBV28
size: .
DNA: TGTGCCAGCATTTTGACTAGCGGGTACAATGAGCAGTTCTTC
CDR3: CASILTSGYNEQFF

J: TRBJ1-1
length: 13
D: .
V: TRBV6-5
size: .
DNA: TGTGCCATATCGTACAGCATGAACACTGAAGCTTTCTTT
CDR3: CAISYSMNTEAFF

J: TRBJ2-3
length: 16
D: .
V: TRBV6-6
size: few
DNA: TGTGCCAGCAGTCCCCTGTGGGGGGGGCCAACAGATACGCAGTATTTT
CDR3: CASSPLWGGPTDTQYF

J: TRBJ2-5
length: 13
D: .
V: TRBV5-1
size: .
DNA: TGCGCCAGCAGCTTGGCCAGCCAAGAGACCCAGTACTTC
CDR3: CASSLASQETQYF

J: TRBJ1-5
length: 16
D: TRBD1
V: TRBV7-4
size: .
DNA: TGTGCCAGCCGCCACAGGGGTTATTTGAGCAATCAGCCCCAGCATTTT
CDR3: CASRHRGYLSNQPQHF

J: TRBJ2-5
length: 14
D: TRBD2
V: TRBV4-1
size: .
DNA: TGCGCCAGCAGTTCGACTAGCGACAGAGAGACCCAGTACTTC
CDR3: CASSSTSDRETQYF

J: TRBJ2-1
length: 10
D: .
V: TRBV2
size: .
DNA: TGTGCCAGCAGTGAGGTTGAGCAGTTCTTC
CDR3: CASSEVEQFF

J: TRBJ2-4
length: 14
D: .
V: TRBV28
size: .
DNA: TGTGCCAGCAGAGCCACAGGGCAAGTGGACATTCAGTACTTC
CDR3: CASRATGQVDIQYF

J: TRBJ1-3
length: 16
D: TRBD1
V: TRBV7-9
size: .
DNA: TGTGCCAGCAGCTTAGTAGGGACAGGGGGCTCCGGCACCATATATTTT
CDR3: CASSLVGTGGSGTIYF

J: TRBJ2-1
length: 15
D: TRBD2
V: TRBV19
size: once
DNA: TGTGCCAGTAGTATATATAGCGGGACCCCCAATGAGCAGTTCTTC
CDR3: CASSIYSGTPNEQFF

J: TRBJ2-1
length: 14
D: .
V: TRBV4-1
size: .
DNA: TGCGCCAGCAGCCGCCCGGGGGCCCCCAATGAGCAGTTCTTC
CDR3: CASSRPGAPNEQFF

J: TRBJ2-3
length: 12
D: TRBD2
V: TRBV6-4
size: .
DNA: TGTGCCAGCAGTGACGGAAGCGGGGAGCAGTATTTT
CDR3: CASSDGSGEQYF

J: TRBJ1-4
length: 10
D: .
V: TRBV29-1
size: .
DNA: TGCAGCGCAAAGGAGGAAAAACTGTTTTTT
CDR3: CSAKEEKLFF

J: TRBJ1-2
length: 15
D: .
V: TRBV5-6
size: .
DNA: TGTGCCAGCAGCTTGCCGGACGGATCTATGACCGGCTACACCTTC
CDR3: CASSLPDGSMTGYTF

J: TRBJ2-7
length: 13
D: .
V: TRBV5-4
size: .
DNA: TGTGCCAGCAGCTTGGGCTGGCGGAACGAGCAGTACTTC
CDR3: CASSLGWRNEQYF

J: TRBJ2-3
length: 15
D: TRBD2
V: TRBV19
size: .
DNA: TGTGCCAGTACGGTGAGCGGGGGATCAATGGATACGCAGTATTTT
CDR3: CASTVSGGSMDTQYF

J: TRBJ2-3
length: 12
D: .
V: TRBV19
size: large
DNA: TGTGCCAGTAGTATCGGGACAGATACGCAGTATTTT
CDR3: CASSIGTDTQYF

J: TRBJ1-1
length: 13
D: .
V: TRBV6-1
size: .
DNA: TGTGCCAGCAGTGAAACAGGGTTAACTGAAGCTTTCTTT
CDR3: CASSETGLTEAFF

J: TRBJ2-1
length: 15
D: TRBD2
V: TRBV19
size: .
DNA: TGTGCCAGTAATGCCACTAGCGGGGACTACAATGAGCAGTTCTTC
CDR3: CASNATSGDYNEQFF

J: TRBJ2-7
length: 16
D: TRBD2
V: TRBV28
size: .
DNA: TGTGCCAGCAGCCTCCGAGAGGGACTACTCTCCTACGAGCAGTACTTC
CDR3: CASSLREGLLSYEQYF

J: TRBJ2-1
length: 16
D: .
V: TRBV30
size: .
DNA: TGTGCCTGGAGGTATATGGACTACCCACCCCACAATGAGCAGTTCTTC
CDR3: CAWRYMDYPPHNEQFF

J: TRBJ1-1
length: 10
D: .
V: TRBV11-2
size: .
DNA: TGTGCCAGCGGAGGGGTAGGGGCTTTCTTT
CDR3: CASGGVGAFF

J: TRBJ2-2
length: 15
D: .
V: TRBV2
size: .
DNA: TGTGCCAGCAGTGAAGCGCTTGGTGGGTCCGGGGAGCTGTTTTTT
CDR3: CASSEALGGSGELFF

J: TRBJ1-2
length: 15
D: TRBD1
V: TRBV11-3
size: .
DNA: TGTGCCAGCAGCTTAAGGGGACAGGGGGCGGAGGGCTACACCTTC
CDR3: CASSLRGQGAEGYTF

J: TRBJ2-2
length: 15
D: .
V: TRBV28
size: .
DNA: TGTGCCAGCAGTCCCATGGCGCAGGAAGGAGGGGAGCTGTTTTTT
CDR3: CASSPMAQEGGELFF